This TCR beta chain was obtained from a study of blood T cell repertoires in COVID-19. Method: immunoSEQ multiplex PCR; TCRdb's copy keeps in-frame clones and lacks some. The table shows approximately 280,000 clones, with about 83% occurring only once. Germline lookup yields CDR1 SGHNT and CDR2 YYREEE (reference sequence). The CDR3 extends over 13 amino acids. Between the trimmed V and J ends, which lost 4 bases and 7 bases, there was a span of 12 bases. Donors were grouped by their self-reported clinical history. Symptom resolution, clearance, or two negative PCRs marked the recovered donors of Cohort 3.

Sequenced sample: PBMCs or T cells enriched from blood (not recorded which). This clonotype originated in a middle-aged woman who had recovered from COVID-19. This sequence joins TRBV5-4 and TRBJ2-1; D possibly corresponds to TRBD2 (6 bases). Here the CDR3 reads CASSPASGNEQFF. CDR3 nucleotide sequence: TGTGCCAGCAGCCCCGCGAGCGGGAATGAGCAGTTCTTC.